This is a list of T cell receptor beta chains from one sample in a study of cytomegalovirus exposure and HLA in healthy donors. The assay was immunoSEQ multiplex PCR, and TCRdb's table has in-frame clones only and misses some. The data contain 98,000 or so clones, approximately 79% of them seen just once; the ten biggest clones take up 5.8%. The source material was PBMCs. Receptor source: a man aged 55 to 70 in good health and CMV-seropositive. Both conserved end residues are part of each CDR3. Clone sizes are given selectively: once, few, many, or a class where the clone is expanded.

j_call clone_size v_call cdr3_aa
TRBJ1-1 NA TRBV18 CASSRTDNTEAFF
TRBJ2-6 few TRBV10-3 CASRGVDGGNVLTF
TRBJ1-2 NA TRBV20-1 CSAWGGNGYTF
TRBJ1-2 NA TRBV7-9 CASSPGTGVGYTF
TRBJ1-2 few TRBV19 CASIAQDRWRGYTF
TRBJ2-1 NA TRBV15 CATSRTSGGDNEQFF
TRBJ1-6 NA TRBV19 CASSHGTANSPLHF
TRBJ1-2 NA TRBV10-2 CASSDVANYGYTF
TRBJ2-7 NA TRBV2 CASRSTGDSYEQYF
TRBJ1-2 NA TRBV27 CASSLGGGVGYTF
TRBJ1-2 NA TRBV19 CASTPGVLSFYGYTF
TRBJ2-6 NA TRBV19 CASSMGLAGGRANVLTF
TRBJ1-1 NA TRBV5-6 CASTDRGNTEAFF
TRBJ2-3 once TRBV6-1 CASSLAGGSTDTQYF
TRBJ2-1 NA TRBV11-1 CASRFSTNEQFF
TRBJ1-2 NA TRBV18 CASSPLGTGGRPLNYGYTF
TRBJ1-2 NA TRBV28 CASNPSGTGGGEGGYTF
TRBJ2-7 NA TRBV7-2 CASSFRDRNTLSSYEQYF
TRBJ2-4 NA TRBV2 CASSEARGGNIQYF
TRBJ2-1 NA TRBV5-6 CASSLGWRGRRDEQFF
TRBJ2-2 few TRBV19 CASSLWVRGTGELFF
TRBJ1-1 NA TRBV11-3 CASSLSGTEAFF
TRBJ1-5 NA TRBV6-6 CASQGGVNQPQHF
TRBJ2-7 NA TRBV4-3 CASSQEKARGPYEQYF
TRBJ2-2 NA TRBV10-2 CASSELASRDTGELFF
TRBJ2-1 NA TRBV7-3 CASSSGPSDNEQFF
TRBJ2-7 NA TRBV7-9 CSSSFQGAGAYEQYF
TRBJ2-2 NA TRBV18 CASSPSGNTGELFF
TRBJ2-7 few TRBV5-6 CASSLDYEQYF
TRBJ2-5 NA TRBV15 CATSGSRTSGEETQYF
TRBJ1-1 NA TRBV18 CASSPPHSSNTEAFF
TRBJ1-1 NA TRBV5-1 CASKRGGRENTEAFF
TRBJ2-1 NA TRBV12-1 CASSLAGGPYNEQFF
TRBJ1-2 NA TRBV6-4 CASSESPGTAVYGYTF
TRBJ1-2 NA TRBV5-4 CASSLDQGLHGYTF
TRBJ1-1 NA TRBV20-1 CSASGGTEAFF
TRBJ1-6 NA TRBV6-1 CASSGVLGTGNSPLHF
TRBJ2-5 NA TRBV6-5 CASSYLTGRETQYF
TRBJ2-5 few TRBV6-4 CASSVTGTGQETQYF
TRBJ2-1 once TRBV5-4 CASSGGGGGRDEQFF
TRBJ2-7 few TRBV9 CASSLSDRSHEQYF
TRBJ2-3 NA TRBV7-2 CASSRGGSQSDTQYF
TRBJ1-5 NA TRBV28 CASIRGGGNQPQHF
TRBJ1-2 NA TRBV14 CASSQDKDPTGTGDYGYTF
TRBJ1-2 NA TRBV6-5 CASSRDGNYGYTF
TRBJ2-7 NA TRBV11-2 CASSLVGGDATYEQYF
TRBJ1-5 once TRBV28 CASSFASGGDQPQHF
TRBJ2-1 NA TRBV5-1 CASSGTLAGGSGQFF
TRBJ1-5 NA TRBV21-1 CASSSGQGNQPQHF
TRBJ1-2 NA TRBV18 CASSPLRNVQGNGYTF
TRBJ2-3 NA TRBV18 CASSPSLSTDTQYF